The present TCR beta chain was sequenced within a study of blood T cell repertoires in COVID-19. The overall study: The United States, Italy and Spain supplied acute and convalescent COVID-19 samples.

V was clipped by 3 bases and J by 7 bases, with 10 bases between them. Germline values: CDR1 ENHRY, CDR2 SYGVKD. The CDR3 is made up of 12 amino acids. This clone has more than one count but fewer than ten. Source study methods: From reference gene primer amplification, estimates of nucleated cell counts were derived. The method was immunoSEQ multiplex PCR; TCRdb's version includes in-frame clones alone and lacks a portion of them. From that table come the V and J calls and clone size; the DNA was used to work out D and trimming. The sample has 90,000 to 150,000 clones, 85% to 90% seen once; the top ten hold under 35%.

The chain couples TRBV10-3 to TRBJ2-7, with D uncertain. Sequencing used peripheral blood. The sequence was obtained from a man between 65 and 79 years old with active or convalescent COVID-19. CDR3 sequence: CAISEKRREQYF. The CDR3 DNA reads TGTGCCATCAGTGAAAAGCGAAGGGAGCAGTACTTC.